One sample yielded the 18 T cell receptor beta chains listed below, sequenced in a study of identical twins. Using its own MiXCR run on the 5' RACE reads, TCRdb lists one record per CDR3 protein. The sample holds 200,000 or so distinct CDR3 sequences; more than 15% are singletons and the top ten take 40%. These sequences were also reported in another study, on T cells expressing NK-cell markers.

The specimen was CD8+ T cells sorted from blood. Every receptor here comes from a woman under 30 in good health.

This clonotype was observed many times. The V and J genes are TRBV11-2 and TRBJ1-4; TRBD1 matches at 7 bases. The V segment lost 5 bases and the J segment 3 bases; nucleotides outside the gene matches: 6. The CDR3 spans 15 residues. Germline CDR1 SGHAT, CDR2 FQNNGV. This CDR3 reads CASSQGGGANEKLFF. CDR3 nucleotides: TGTGCCAGCAGCCAGGGGGGGGGAGCTAATGAAAAACTGTTTTTT.

In this sample, this clonotype turned up many times. The DNA for the CDR3 is TGTGCCAGCAGCCGATCTGGGGCCGAGCAGTACTTC. It translates to CASSRSGAEQYF. The chain recombines TRBV3-1 with TRBJ2-7, with D possibly TRBD1 on 5 matching bases. Trimming cost V 4 bases and J 6 bases, with 10 bases left between them. The CDR3 totals 12 residues. CDR1 is LGHDT and CDR2 is YNNKEL in the germline V gene (reference sequence).

The rearrangement joins TRBV7-3 to TRBJ2-7; 9 bases align to TRBD1. The germline V gene has CDR1 SGHTA and CDR2 FQGTGA. The CDR3 covers 15 residues. V lost 5 bases and J lost 5; bases outside the gene matches: 10. The CDR3 DNA reads TGTGCCAGCAGCCCCCCGGGACAGGGTTCCCACGAGCAGTACTTC. Translated: CASSPPGQGSHEQYF. The entire variable domain, with the rest obtained from reference TRBV7-3 and TRBJ2-7, is as follows: GAGVSQTPSNKVTEKGKYVELRCDPISGHTALYWYRQSLGQGPEFLIYFQGTGAADDSGLPNDRFFAVRPEGSVSTLKIQRTERGDSAVYLCASSPPGQGSHEQYFGPGTRLTVT.

This rearrangement joins TRBV7-6 to TRBJ2-7, with a weak D call TRBD1 (5 bases). Trimming took 4 bases from V and 5 from J, leaving 12 bases between them. Germline-derived CDR1 and CDR2 are SGHVS and FNYEAQ. The CDR3 is made up of 13 amino acids. CDR3 in amino acids: CASSYLQGHEQYF. CDR3 coding DNA: TGTGCCAGCAGCTATCTTCAGGGCCACGAGCAGTACTTC.

This clonotype was recorded many times. The chain joins TRBV7-9 to TRBJ2-7, with unresolved D. The CDR3 has 13 residues. Between the trimmed V and J ends, which lost 1 base and 4 bases, there was a span of 8 bases. Germline-derived CDR1 and CDR2 are SEHNR and FQNEAQ (reference sequence). The CDR3, as DNA: TGTGCCAGCAGCTTAGTGGGGTTTTACGAGCAGTACTTC. Amino acid sequence: CASSLVGFYEQYF.

This chain joins TRBV10-1 and TRBJ2-2; 10 nucleotides match TRBD2. CDR3 length: 14 amino acids. With V trimmed by 5 bases and J by 3 bases, 0 bases remained unmatched. CDR1 is WNHNN and CDR2 is SYGVQD in the germline V gene (reference sequence). The CDR3 DNA reads as TGCGCCAGCAGTAGCGGGAGGGACACCGGGGAGCTGTTTTTT. Amino acid sequence: CASSSGRDTGELFF.

The chain couples TRBV20-1 to TRBJ2-1; weak D call: TRBD1 (6 bases). Germline CDR1 DFQATT, CDR2 SNEGSKA (reference sequence). The CDR3 runs to 14 residues. V was pared by 4 bases and J by 7 bases, with 17 bases between. The CDR3 region is CSANTGTTWNEQFF. CDR3 coding DNA: TGCAGTGCTAATACCGGGACAACCTGGAATGAGCAGTTCTTC.

This clonotype was detected only once. The CDR3, as DNA: TGTGCTAGTGGTTTGGTACTCCCCCAGCGGGCGGCCACCGGGGAGCTGTTTTTT. The encoded protein is CASGLVLPQRAATGELFF. This chain joins TRBV12-5 and TRBJ2-2; a weak D match, TRBD2 (6 bases). The germline CDR1 and CDR2 sequences are LGHNT and FRNRAP. The V end was cut by 0 bases, the J end by 4 bases, with 18 bases between. The length of the CDR3 is 18 residues.

The chain combines TRBV29-1 with TRBJ2-7; D gene ambiguous. This CDR3 is built from 12 residues. V was clipped by 2 bases and J by 2 bases, with 7 bases between them. Germline CDR1 is SQVTM and CDR2 is ANQGSEA. As DNA, the CDR3 is TGCAGCGTTGAACTAGATACCTACGAGCAGTACTTC. Its protein is CSVELDTYEQYF.

This clonotype was counted between two and nine times. This chain uses TRBV20-1 with TRBJ1-1; D uncertain. This CDR3 is 14 amino acids long. The germline gives CDR1 DFQATT, CDR2 SNEGSKA (reference sequence). V was pared by 6 bases and J by 1 base, with 15 bases between. The CDR3 sequence is CSARPSWGNTEAFF. Written as DNA, the CDR3 is TGCAGTGCCCGGCCCTCTTGGGGGAACACTGAAGCTTTCTTT.

The count of this clonotype is one. The V gene is TRBV3-1, the J gene TRBJ1-5; D perhaps matches TRBD1 (5 bases). Germline CDR1 LGHDT, CDR2 YNNKEL (reference sequence). The CDR3 has 15 amino acids. V was cut by 4 bases and J by 5 bases, with 15 bases left in between. The CDR3 DNA sequence: TGTGCCAGCAGCCGCCGGGGCCGGGGGGATCAGCCCCAGCATTTT. Its translation is CASSRRGRGDQPQHF. The full variable domain, in which reference TRBV3-1 and TRBJ1-5 provide the parts outside the CDR3, is DTAVSQTPKYLVTQMGNDKSIKCEQNLGHDTMYWYKQDSKKFLKIMFSYNNKELIINETVPNRFSPKSPDKAHLNLHINSLELGDSAVYFCASSRRGRGDQPQHFGDGTRLSIL.

This clonotype has just a few counts. V is TRBV29-1 and J is TRBJ1-2; D not resolved. The CDR3 is 11 residues long. Germline V gene sequence: CDR1 SQVTM, CDR2 ANQGSEA. Trimming took off 6 bases at V and 4 bases at J, with 9 bases between the two ends. DNA for the CDR3: TGCAGCGTACAAGCGTCCTATGGCTACACCTTC. It translates to CSVQASYGYTF.

This clonotype was counted a few times. CDR3 bases: TGTGCCAGCAGAGCGTTTGAAGAAGACTATGGCTACACCTTC. This sequence encodes CASRAFEEDYGYTF. The chain combines TRBV6-1 with TRBJ1-2; D gene ambiguous. V gave up 6 bases and J gave up 3 bases, with 14 bases separating them. Germline CDR1 MNHNS, CDR2 SASEGT. The CDR3 totals 14 residues.

In its sample, this clonotype was seen a few times. This rearrangement joins TRBV5-1 to TRBJ2-3; tentatively, D is TRBD2 (5 bases). There are 17 residues in the CDR3. V lost 0 bases, J lost 3 bases, and 17 bases lay in between. Germline lookup yields CDR1 SGHRS and CDR2 YFSETQ. The DNA for the CDR3 is TGCGCCAGCAGCTTGGGGTATGGGAGAGGAGAAACAGATACGCAGTATTTT. Its protein product is CASSLGYGRGETDTQYF. Based on the CDR3 plus reference TRBV5-1 and TRBJ2-3, the full variable domain is KAGVTQTPRYLIKTRGQQVTLSCSPISGHRSVSWYQQTPGQGLQFLFEYFSETQRNKGNFPGRFSGRQFSNSRSEMNVSTLELGDSALYLCASSLGYGRGETDTQYFGPGTRLTVL.

As to this clonotype: The junction differs from germline at one of its ends, possibly a read error. This chain joins TRBV30 and TRBJ2-3, with 7 bases lining up with TRBD2. The germline V gene has CDR1 GTSNPN and CDR2 SVGIG (reference sequence). This CDR3 has 14 residues. CDR3 protein: CAWSKGGSTDTHYF. DNA for the CDR3: TGTGCCTGGAGTAAGGGCGGGAGCACAGATACGCATTATTTT.

This sequence joins TRBV11-2 and TRBJ1-2; D remains ambiguous. Trimming took off 5 bases at V and 8 bases at J, with 21 bases between the two ends. Germline V CDR1 and CDR2: SGHAT, FQNNGV. The CDR3 has 15 residues. DNA for the CDR3: TGTGCCAGCAGCCCAGTATGGGCGGGGAACGAAGGCTACACCTTC. Amino acid sequence: CASSPVWAGNEGYTF. The full variable domain, with the rest looked up from reference TRBV11-2 and TRBJ1-2, is EAGVAQSPRYKIIEKRQSVAFWCNPISGHATLYWYQQILGQGPKLLIQFQNNGVVDDSQLPKDRFSAERLKGVDSTLKIQPAKLEDSAVYLCASSPVWAGNEGYTFGSGTRLTVV.

This clonotype appeared a few times. This chain joins TRBV5-5 and TRBJ1-2; tentatively, D is TRBD1 (5 bases). This CDR3 has 14 amino acids. V lost 0 bases to trimming and J lost 4 bases, with 10 bases between them. Germline assignment: CDR1 SGHKS and CDR2 YYEKEE (reference sequence). Written as DNA, the CDR3 is TGTGCCAGCAGCTTGGAGGCAGGGCTCTATGGCTACACCTTC. Translated, it gives CASSLEAGLYGYTF.

The genes are TRBV3-1 and TRBJ2-5; TRBD2 agrees at 9 bases. This CDR3 is built from 15 residues. V lost 8 bases and J lost 5; bases outside the gene matches: 12. CDR1 is LGHDT and CDR2 is YNNKEL in the germline V gene (reference sequence). The DNA for the CDR3 is TGTGCCAGCTGCCCCTCTAGCGGGACCGCGGAGACCCAGTACTTC. Protein: CASCPSSGTAETQYF.